This T cell receptor beta chain appears in the sequencing data of a study of early T cells in non-severe SARS-CoV-2 infection. This clonotype was picked up many times. Researchers tagged individual cDNA molecules with unique molecular identifiers. From the 5' RACE reads, TCRdb called clonotypes with MiXCR, one entry per CDR3 protein. This sample has 53,000 or so distinct CDR3 sequences, with approximately 12% found just once. CDR1 and CDR2 from the germline V gene are SGHDN and FVKESK. Trimming took 4 bases from V and 2 from J, leaving 15 bases between them. The CDR3 consists of 15 residues. The sample consisted of whole blood, taken at baseline. This sequence originates from an adult who was a healthcare worker with PCR-confirmed SARS-CoV-2 infection or an uninfected control (not recorded which). The chain recombines TRBV14 with TRBJ2-7, with a weak D call TRBD2 (6 bases). The CDR3 spells CASSPVTSRAYEQYF. The CDR3 DNA reads TGTGCCAGCAGCCCTGTAACTAGCCGGGCCTACGAGCAGTACTTC.